These 30 T cell receptor beta chains came from one sample sequenced in a study of T-cell reconstitution after alpha-beta-depleted transplantation in children. Using unique molecular identifiers, the investigators prepared the TCRbeta library. TCRdb reprocessed the PCR reads via MiXCR and lists one record per CDR3 protein. The sample records about 270,000 distinct CDR3 sequences, approximately 9.6% being singletons. The sequences come from PBMCs from the stem cell graft donor, collected from the stem cell graft. These receptor sequences come from a human donor who donated a stem cell graft to a child with SCID.

This chain connects TRBV19 to TRBJ1-6; possibly TRBD1 for D (5 bases). The CDR3 has 14 residues. The germline CDR1 and CDR2 sequences are LNHDA and SQIVND (reference sequence). The ends were cut back, 9 bases at V and 10 bases at J, with 19 bases in the middle. The CDR3: CASAIKVQGSPLHF. Here the CDR3 DNA reads TGTGCCAGCGCTATCAAGGTTCAGGGATCACCCCTCCACTTT.

This chain links TRBV12-3 or TRBV12-4 with TRBJ2-5; weak D call: TRBD1 (6 bases). This CDR3 is built from 16 residues. The V gene lost 3 bases and the J gene lost 4 bases, with 18 bases spanning the gap. The CDR3 nucleotides read TGTGCCAGCAGTTTGGTGGACATGGGCAGGGGAGAGACCCAGTACTTC. Protein: CASSLVDMGRGETQYF.

The chain combines TRBV20-1 with TRBJ2-7; weak D call: TRBD2 (5 bases). With 2 bases removed from V and 0 bases from J, the gap between germline ends came to 14 bases. CDR1 and CDR2 from the germline V gene are DFQATT and SNEGSKA (reference sequence). The CDR3 has 15 residues. CDR3 bases: TGCAGTGCTAGATCGGTTGGGGAGACCTCCTACGAGCAGTACTTC. It encodes CSARSVGETSYEQYF.

This clonotype turned up a few times. The chain links TRBV10-3 to TRBJ2-3, with 10 bases identical to TRBD2. Germline V CDR1 and CDR2: ENHRY, SYGVKD. The CDR3 is made up of 16 amino acids. V gave up 10 bases and J gave up 6 bases; unmatched junction bases: 16. The CDR3 loop reads CATLSGVAGGRDTQYF. CDR3 in DNA: TGTGCCACCCTGTCTGGGGTAGCGGGGGGCCGGGATACGCAGTATTTT.

This sequence joins TRBV7-6 and TRBJ2-1; D is ambiguous. This CDR3 has 12 residues. The V and J ends lost 5 bases and 8 bases respectively, with 10 bases between them. Germline values: CDR1 SGHVS, CDR2 FNYEAQ. As DNA, the CDR3 is TGTGCCAGCAGCCCCGCCGGCGATGAGCAGTTCTTC. Protein sequence: CASSPAGDEQFF. Full variable domain (missing parts from reference TRBV7-6 and TRBJ2-1): GAGVSQSPRYKVTKRGQDVALRCDPISGHVSLYWYRQALGQGPEFLTYFNYEAQQDKSGLPNDRFSAERPEGSISTLTIQRTEQRDSAMYRCASSPAGDEQFFGPGTRLTVL.

In nucleotides, the CDR3 is TGCAGTGCTATGGACCGGAGGGGGTATGAAAAACTGTTTTTT. Protein sequence: CSAMDRRGYEKLFF. V and J are TRBV20-1 and TRBJ1-4; D is possibly TRBD1 (6 bases). V lost 4 bases to trimming and J lost 6 bases, with 15 bases between them. This CDR3 is built from 14 residues. CDR1 DFQATT and CDR2 SNEGSKA come from the germline V gene (reference sequence).

V gene TRBV3-1 combines with J gene TRBJ1-1; D is uncertain. Trimming removed 1 base from V and 0 bases from J, with 9 bases in between. This CDR3 comprises 15 residues. Germline V CDR1 and CDR2: LGHDT, YNNKEL (reference sequence). The CDR3 sequence is CASSQVRWLNTEAFF. As DNA, the CDR3 is TGTGCCAGCAGCCAAGTGAGATGGCTGAACACTGAAGCTTTCTTT.

J is TRBJ2-7 and V is TRBV27; TRBD2 matches 9 bases. The CDR3 is 17 residues long. Germline CDR1 and CDR2: MNHEY and SMNVEV (reference sequence). V dropped 5 bases and J dropped 1; count of bases not matched to a gene: 12. CDR3 nucleotide sequence: TGTGCCAGCAGTCGTCAAAGCGGGGGGACCAGTTCCTACGAGCAGTACTTC. It yields the protein CASSRQSGGTSSYEQYF.

The V call is TRBV12-3 or TRBV12-4, the J call TRBJ2-3, with TRBD2 as a possible D gene (6 bases). The V gene lost 5 bases and the J gene lost 4 bases, with 19 bases spanning the gap. The CDR3 is 16 amino acids. The CDR3 region is CASSLAGSLRADTQYF. As DNA, the CDR3 is TGTGCCAGCAGTCTCGCGGGATCCCTCAGGGCAGATACGCAGTATTTT.

This clonotype was observed many times. V usage is TRBV10-3 and J usage is TRBJ1-6; D is ambiguous. V was trimmed by 0 bases and J by 7 bases, leaving 7 bases between them. Germline CDR1 and CDR2: ENHRY and SYGVKD. The CDR3 has 14 residues. CDR3 bases: TGTGCCATCAGTGAGTCCACAGTGAATTCACCCCTCCACTTT. Amino acids: CAISESTVNSPLHF.

The chain couples TRBV20-1 to TRBJ2-1, with TRBD1 as a possible D gene (6 bases). CDR3 length: 15 amino acids. Germline-derived CDR1 and CDR2 are DFQATT and SNEGSKA (reference sequence). Trimming took 0 bases from V and 6 from J, leaving 15 bases between them. This chain's CDR3 is CSAREALWTANEQFF. The CDR3 bases are TGCAGTGCTAGAGAGGCACTCTGGACAGCCAATGAGCAGTTCTTC.

This clonotype was recorded many times. The CDR3 here is CATVGAGGREQYF. DNA for the CDR3: TGTGCCACCGTTGGGGCAGGGGGCAGGGAGCAGTACTTC. The V call is TRBV10-3, the J call TRBJ2-7; 8 bases match TRBD1. V shed 10 bases and J 7 bases; nucleotides not matched to a gene: 12. The CDR3 runs to 13 residues. Germline V gene sequence: CDR1 ENHRY, CDR2 SYGVKD.

The rearrangement links TRBV6-5 to TRBJ2-5; D is unresolved. Trimming pared 1 base from V and 5 bases from J, leaving 5 bases between. The CDR3 totals 12 residues. CDR1 and CDR2 (germline): MNHEY, SVGAGI. Here the CDR3 DNA reads TGTGCCAGCAGTTACTTTGGGGAGACCCAGTACTTC. It codes for CASSYFGETQYF.

This clonotype showed up just a few times. The V gene is TRBV10-1, the J gene TRBJ2-5; 7 bases match TRBD2. With V trimmed by 6 bases and J by 4 bases, 11 bases remained unmatched. The germline gives CDR1 WNHNN, CDR2 SYGVQD (reference sequence). This CDR3 is built from 15 residues. As DNA, the CDR3 is TGCGCCAGCAGCCTAACCGGACTAGGCGGAGAGACCCAGTACTTC. Translated: CASSLTGLGGETQYF.

V and J are TRBV5-1 and TRBJ1-1, with D unresolved. The germline CDR1 and CDR2 sequences are SGHRS and YFSETQ. Trimming left V 5 bases short and J 0 bases short, with 11 bases between. This CDR3 has 14 amino acids. CDR3 sequence reads: CASRTGELNTEAFF. Written as DNA, the CDR3 is TGCGCCAGCAGGACTGGAGAACTGAACACTGAAGCTTTCTTT.

This chain uses TRBV20-1 with TRBJ2-7; 7 nucleotides line up with TRBD2. Germline assignment: CDR1 DFQATT and CDR2 SNEGSKA (reference sequence). V dropped 3 bases and J dropped 2; count of bases not matched to a gene: 13. This CDR3 is built from 16 residues. CDR3 coding DNA: TGCAGTGCTAGCTTTCTCCTAGCGGAGCTTACCTACGAGCAGTACTTC. Amino acid sequence: CSASFLLAELTYEQYF.

V usage is TRBV7-3 and J usage is TRBJ1-2; perhaps TRBD1 as D (6 bases). Trimming cost V 6 bases and J 10 bases, with 15 bases left between them. Germline V gene lookup returns CDR1 SGHTA and CDR2 FQGTGA. The CDR3 totals 12 residues. The CDR3 DNA reads as TGTGCCAGCAGGTCTACAGGGTTCGACTACACCTTC. Translation gives CASRSTGFDYTF.

A few counts support this clonotype. The chain employs TRBV7-2 and TRBJ1-6, with 9 bases that match TRBD1. This CDR3 contains 15 residues. The V gene's germline CDR1 is SGHTA and CDR2 FQGNSA. V shed 2 bases, J shed 8 bases, and the junction held 4 bases outside the gene matches. CDR3 protein: CASSLTGQGDSPLHF. DNA for the CDR3: TGTGCCAGCAGCTTAACGGGACAGGGTGATTCACCCCTCCACTTT.

The chain uses TRBV5-5 and TRBJ1-4; no reliable D call. Per the germline V gene, CDR1 is SGHKS and CDR2 is YYEKEE (reference sequence). There are 13 residues in the CDR3. Trimming took off 5 bases at V and 7 bases at J, with 12 bases between the two ends. CDR3 sequence (DNA): TGTGCCAGCAGTATCTTTTTGGGTGAAAAACTGTTTTTT. Translation: CASSIFLGEKLFF. Full variable domain (missing parts from reference TRBV5-5 and TRBJ1-4): DAGVTQSPTHLIKTRGQQVTLRCSPISGHKSVSWYQQVLGQGPQFIFQYYEKEERGRGNFPDRFSARQFPNYSSELNVNALLLGDSALYLCASSIFLGEKLFFGSGTQLSVL.

The V call is TRBV12-3 or TRBV12-4, the J call TRBJ2-3; 10 nucleotides align to TRBD1. After removal of 4 bases from V and 6 bases from J, the junction contained 1 base not matched to a gene. This CDR3 comprises 13 residues. The CDR3 DNA reads as TGTGCCAGCAGTTCGGGACAGGGGGATACGCAGTATTTT. Translating gives CASSSGQGDTQYF.

V gene TRBV4-2 combines with J gene TRBJ2-7; 8 bases agree with TRBD2. V was clipped by 0 bases and J by 2 bases; unmatched bases: 6. The CDR3 sequence is 16 residues long. Per the germline V gene, CDR1 is LGHNA and CDR2 is YNFKEQ. CDR3: CASSQDVGLVTYEQYF. For the CDR3, the DNA is TGTGCCAGCAGCCAAGATGTGGGACTAGTAACCTACGAGCAGTACTTC.

Many counts were recorded for this clonotype. The chain employs TRBV14 and TRBJ2-1, with TRBD1 matching 10 bases. The CDR3 runs 16 residues. Per the germline V gene, CDR1 is SGHDN and CDR2 is FVKESK. V lost 4 bases to trimming and J lost 2 bases; unmatched junction nucleotides: 5. CDR3 amino acids: CASSLLGTGAYNEQFF. DNA of the CDR3: TGTGCCAGCAGCCTTCTGGGGACAGGGGCCTACAATGAGCAGTTCTTC.

This chain joins TRBV5-1 and TRBJ1-2; 10 bases agree with TRBD1. The CDR3 is 15 amino acids. Trimming took 3 bases from V and 3 from J; bases not matched to a gene: 5. Germline CDR1 SGHRS, CDR2 YFSETQ. This CDR3 reads CASSSGQGIDYGYTF. Written as DNA, the CDR3 is TGCGCCAGCAGCTCGGGACAGGGGATCGACTATGGCTACACCTTC.

This clonotype was detected ten times or more. J is TRBJ1-2 and V is TRBV5-5; 7 positions agree with TRBD1. This CDR3 spans 15 amino acids. Germline V gene sequence: CDR1 SGHKS, CDR2 YYEKEE (reference sequence). The ends lost 4 bases at V and 4 bases at J; junction bases unmatched: 10. The CDR3 DNA reads TGTGCCAGCAGCGCGGACAGGATGGAATCCTATGGCTACACCTTC. It translates to CASSADRMESYGYTF.

The chain employs TRBV7-6 and TRBJ2-5, with 12 bases matching TRBD2. The CDR3 consists of 16 residues. Trimming removed 4 bases from V and 5 bases from J; junction bases left unmatched: 8. Looked up from germline, CDR1 is SGHVS and CDR2 is FNYEAQ. The CDR3 DNA reads as TGTGCCAGCAGCTCCTCTAGCGGGGGGGCCGGGGAGACCCAGTACTTC. Translated: CASSSSSGGAGETQYF.

This clonotype was recorded at least ten times. The rearrangement uses TRBV12-3 or TRBV12-4 and TRBJ2-1; weak D call: TRBD2 (5 bases). This CDR3 comprises 14 residues. The germline V and J ends were trimmed by 6 bases and 0 bases, with 9 bases remaining between them. The CDR3 DNA reads as TGTGCCAGCAGAGGACGGGGCTCCTACAATGAGCAGTTCTTC. Translating gives CASRGRGSYNEQFF.

A few counts support this clonotype. This sequence joins TRBV27 and TRBJ1-3; TRBD1 might be the D (6 bases). Germline CDR1 and CDR2: MNHEY and SMNVEV (reference sequence). The length of the CDR3 is 14 residues. The germline V and J ends were trimmed by 2 bases and 3 bases, with 8 bases remaining between them. CDR3 loop: CASSLNRVGNTIYF. In nucleotides, the CDR3 is TGTGCCAGCAGTTTAAACAGGGTTGGAAACACCATATATTTT.

In its sample, this clonotype was seen a few times. The chain employs TRBV20-1 and TRBJ1-4, with a weak D call TRBD1 (6 bases). V dropped 3 bases and J dropped 8 bases, with 13 bases sitting between them. CDR3 length: 13 amino acids. The germline CDR1 and CDR2 sequences are DFQATT and SNEGSKA (reference sequence). The CDR3 DNA sequence: TGCAGTGCTAGCAGGGGAGGAAGCGAAAAACTGTTTTTT. Protein sequence: CSASRGGSEKLFF.

This sequence joins TRBV21-1 and TRBJ2-3; the table assigns TRBD2, which was not confirmed against the DNA. TRBV21-1 is shown as a pseudogene. The CDR3 runs to 17 residues. CDR3 coding DNA: TGTGCCAGCAGCAAAGCTCGGCGGGGGCCCTCCAGGGATACGCAGTATTTT. Translating gives CASSKARRGPSRDTQYF.

This chain links TRBV12-3 or TRBV12-4 with TRBJ2-3; the D is unclear. Trimming pared 3 bases from V and 4 bases from J, leaving 8 bases between. The CDR3 contains 13 residues. CDR3 nucleotide sequence: TGTGCCAGCAGTTTCTTGCTAGCAGATACGCAGTATTTT. Encoded protein: CASSFLLADTQYF.